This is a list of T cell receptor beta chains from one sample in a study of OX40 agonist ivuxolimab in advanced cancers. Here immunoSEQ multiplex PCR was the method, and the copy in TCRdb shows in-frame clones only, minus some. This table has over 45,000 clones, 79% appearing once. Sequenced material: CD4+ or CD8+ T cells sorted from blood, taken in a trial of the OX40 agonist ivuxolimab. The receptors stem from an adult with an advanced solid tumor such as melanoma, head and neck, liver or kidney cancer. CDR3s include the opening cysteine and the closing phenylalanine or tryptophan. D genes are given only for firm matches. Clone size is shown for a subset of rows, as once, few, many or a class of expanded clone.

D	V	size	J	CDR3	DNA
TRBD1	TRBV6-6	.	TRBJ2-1	CASTQRTGDGGEQFF	TGTGCCAGCACCCAAAGGACAGGGGACGGAGGTGAGCAGTTCTTC
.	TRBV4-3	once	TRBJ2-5	CASSQDPRGKETQYF	TGCGCCAGCAGCCAAGATCCCCGGGGGAAAGAGACCCAGTACTTC
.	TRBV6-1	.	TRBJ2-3	CASSYGQEGPDTQYF	TGTGCCAGCAGCTACGGACAGGAGGGGCCAGATACGCAGTATTTT
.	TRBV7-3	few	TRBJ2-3	CASSLIGTETQYF	TGTGCCAGCAGCTTAATCGGCACAGAAACGCAGTATTTT
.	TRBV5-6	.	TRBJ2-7	CASSRDWVAYEQYF	TGTGCCAGCAGCCGAGACTGGGTAGCCTACGAGCAGTACTTC
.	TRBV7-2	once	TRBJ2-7	CASSLVSAISSYEQYF	TGTGCCAGCAGCTTAGTTTCAGCGATTAGCTCCTACGAGCAGTACTTC
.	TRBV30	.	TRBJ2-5	CAWSMSGETQYF	TGTGCCTGGAGTATGAGCGGGGAGACCCAGTACTTC
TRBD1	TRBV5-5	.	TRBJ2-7	CASSWGQGAGEQYF	TGTGCCAGCAGCTGGGGACAGGGGGCAGGGGAGCAGTACTTC
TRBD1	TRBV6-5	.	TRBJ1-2	CASSYGGTGANYGYTF	TGTGCCAGCAGTTACGGCGGGACAGGAGCTAACTATGGCTACACCTTC
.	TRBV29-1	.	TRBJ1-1	CSAKGSFSATEAFF	TGCAGCGCTAAAGGGAGTTTTTCGGCCACTGAAGCTTTCTTT
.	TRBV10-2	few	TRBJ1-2	CASSESGDYGYTF	TGCGCCAGCAGTGAGTCTGGAGACTATGGCTACACCTTC
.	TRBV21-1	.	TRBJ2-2	CASSKPPSPKNTGELFF	TGTGCCAGCAGCAAACCCCCTAGTCCAAAGAACACCGGGGAGCTGTTTTTT
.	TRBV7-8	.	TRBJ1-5	CASSLQGWPQHF	TGTGCCAGCAGCTTACAGGGTTGGCCCCAGCATTTT
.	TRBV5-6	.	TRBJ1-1	CASSSTGYAEAFF	TGTGCCAGCAGCTCGACGGGTTACGCTGAAGCTTTCTTT
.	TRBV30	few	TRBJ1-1	CAWSVLGGGGKTEAFF	TGTGCCTGGAGTGTACTGGGCGGAGGGGGAAAGACTGAAGCTTTCTTT
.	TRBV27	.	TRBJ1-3	CASASTGGNTIYF	TGTGCCAGCGCCTCGACGGGTGGAAACACCATATATTTT
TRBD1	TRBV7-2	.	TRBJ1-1	CASSSPGQRRDTEAFF	TGTGCCAGCAGCTCTCCGGGACAGCGACGGGACACTGAAGCTTTCTTT
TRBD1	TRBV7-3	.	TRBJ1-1	CASSAEAGGRTEAFF	TGTGCCAGCAGCGCAGAGGCAGGGGGTAGGACTGAAGCTTTCTTT
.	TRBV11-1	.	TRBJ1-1	CASSAHRATEAFF	TGTGCCAGCAGTGCCCATCGGGCGACTGAAGCTTTCTTT
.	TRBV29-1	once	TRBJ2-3	CSVARTATDTQYF	TGCAGCGTCGCGAGGACAGCCACAGATACGCAGTATTTT
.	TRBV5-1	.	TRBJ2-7	CASSLITSSSYEQYF	TGCGCCAGCAGCTTGATTACTTCTAGCTCCTACGAGCAGTACTTC
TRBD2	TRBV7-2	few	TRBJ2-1	CASSPPSGTGNEQFF	TGTGCCAGCAGCCCTCCAAGCGGGACGGGTAATGAGCAGTTCTTC
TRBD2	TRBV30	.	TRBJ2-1	CAWAPKGLAGVEQFF	TGTGCCTGGGCCCCCAAGGGACTAGCGGGGGTTGAGCAGTTCTTC
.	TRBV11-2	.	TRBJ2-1	CASSLEAGSYNEQFF	TGTGCCAGCAGCTTAGAGGCGGGCTCCTACAATGAGCAGTTCTTC
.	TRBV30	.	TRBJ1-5	CAHPGRVTVHNQPQHF	TGTGCCCACCCTGGGAGGGTCACAGTGCACAATCAGCCCCAGCATTTT
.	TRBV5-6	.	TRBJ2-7	CASSSGTQAPYEQYF	TGTGCCAGCAGCTCCGGGACACAGGCCCCCTACGAGCAGTACTTC
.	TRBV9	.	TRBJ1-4	CASSPGATNEKLFF	TGTGCCAGCAGCCCGGGAGCAACTAATGAAAAACTGTTTTTT
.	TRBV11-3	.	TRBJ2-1	CASSSRGVGVHEQFF	TGTGCCAGCAGCTCTAGAGGGGTTGGGGTACATGAGCAGTTCTTC
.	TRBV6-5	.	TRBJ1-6	CASRPQSGHNSPLHF	TGTGCCAGCAGACCGCAATCAGGGCACAATTCACCCCTCCACTTT
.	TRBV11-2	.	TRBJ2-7	CASSPGTLSYEQYF	TGTGCCAGCAGCCCCGGGACGCTCTCCTACGAGCAGTACTTC
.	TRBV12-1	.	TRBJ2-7	CASSFYTGVSYEQYF	TGTGCCAGCAGCTTCTATACAGGGGTCTCGTACGAGCAGTACTTC
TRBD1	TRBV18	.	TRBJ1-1	CASSMDRDWAFF	TGTGCCAGCTCCATGGACAGGGATTGGGCTTTCTTT
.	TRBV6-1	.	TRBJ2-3	CASSDRAPDTQYF	TGTGCCAGCAGTGACAGGGCCCCAGATACGCAGTATTTT
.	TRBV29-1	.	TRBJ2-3	CSVDSTDTQYF	TGCAGCGTTGACAGCACAGATACGCAGTATTTT
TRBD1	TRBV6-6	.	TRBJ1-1	CASSSTGATEAFF	TGTGCCAGCAGTTCCACAGGGGCCACTGAAGCTTTCTTT
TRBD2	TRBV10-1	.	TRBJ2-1	CASMRGGGSNMDEQFF	TGCGCCAGCATGAGGGGAGGCGGGAGCAATATGGATGAGCAGTTCTTC
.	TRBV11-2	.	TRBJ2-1	CASSFPGGLSEQFF	TGTGCCAGCAGCTTCCCGGGGGGCCTGAGTGAGCAGTTCTTC
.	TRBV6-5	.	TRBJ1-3	CASSTEAFSGNTIYF	TGTGCCAGCAGCACCGAGGCGTTCTCTGGAAACACCATATATTTT
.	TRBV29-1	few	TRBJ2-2	CSVGSGSAGELFF	TGCAGCGTTGGATCGGGGTCTGCCGGGGAGCTGTTTTTT
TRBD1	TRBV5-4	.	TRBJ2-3	CASSAPGTGVDTQYF	TGTGCCAGCAGCGCCCCCGGGACAGGGGTAGATACGCAGTATTTT
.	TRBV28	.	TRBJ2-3	CASSLTGGPDTQYF	TGTGCCAGCAGTTTAACGGGGGGCCCGGATACGCAGTATTTT
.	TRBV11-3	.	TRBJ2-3	CASSPSGSANTDTQYF	TGTGCCAGCAGCCCTTCCGGATCGGCTAACACAGATACGCAGTATTTT